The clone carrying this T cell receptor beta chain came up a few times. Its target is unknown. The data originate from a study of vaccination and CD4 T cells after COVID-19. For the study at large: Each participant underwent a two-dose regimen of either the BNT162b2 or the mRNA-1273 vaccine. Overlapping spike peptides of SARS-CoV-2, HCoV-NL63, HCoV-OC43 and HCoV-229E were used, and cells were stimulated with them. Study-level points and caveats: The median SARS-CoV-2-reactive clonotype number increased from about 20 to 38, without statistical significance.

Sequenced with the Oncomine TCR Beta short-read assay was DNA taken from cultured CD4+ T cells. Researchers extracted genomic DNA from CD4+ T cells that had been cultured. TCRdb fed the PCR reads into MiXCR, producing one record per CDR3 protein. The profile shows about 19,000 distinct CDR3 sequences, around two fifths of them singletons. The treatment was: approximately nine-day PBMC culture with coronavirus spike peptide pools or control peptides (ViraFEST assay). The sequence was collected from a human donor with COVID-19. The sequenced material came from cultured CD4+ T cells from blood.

The CDR3 nucleotides read TGTGCCAGCAGGACCGGGACAGGGGGCACTGAAGCTTTCTTT. Translating it yields CASRTGTGGTEAFF. V is TRBV6-1 and J is TRBJ1-1, with 11 bases matching TRBD1. The ends lost 6 bases at V and 4 bases at J; junction bases unmatched: 4. The CDR3 loop spans 14 amino acids. CDR1 and CDR2 (germline): MNHNS, SASEGT.